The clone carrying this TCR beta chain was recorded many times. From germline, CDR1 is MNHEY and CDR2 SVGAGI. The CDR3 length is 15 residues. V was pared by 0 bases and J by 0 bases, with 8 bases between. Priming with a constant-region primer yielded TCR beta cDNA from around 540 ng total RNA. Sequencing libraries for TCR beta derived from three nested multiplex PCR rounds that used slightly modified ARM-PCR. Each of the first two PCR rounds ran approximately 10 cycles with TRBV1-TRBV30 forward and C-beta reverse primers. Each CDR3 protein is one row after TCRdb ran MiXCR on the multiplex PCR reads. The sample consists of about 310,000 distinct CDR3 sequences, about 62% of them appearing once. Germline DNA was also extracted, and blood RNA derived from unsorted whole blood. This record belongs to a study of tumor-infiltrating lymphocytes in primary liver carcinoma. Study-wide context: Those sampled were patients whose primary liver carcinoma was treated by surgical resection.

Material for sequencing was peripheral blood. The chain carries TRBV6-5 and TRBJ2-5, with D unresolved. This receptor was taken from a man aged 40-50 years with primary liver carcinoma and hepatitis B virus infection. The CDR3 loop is CASSYSGRYQETQYF. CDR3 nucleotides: TGTGCCAGCAGTTACTCCGGGCGGTACCAAGAGACCCAGTACTTC.